A single sample gave rise to the 15 T cell receptor beta chains below, sequenced in a study of blood T cells in healthy people across ages (dated by TCRdb to between 2015 and 2017). The method behind the library was 5' RACE. Sequencing took place on an Illumina HiSeq 2500. The second PCR ran for roughly 6 to 11 cycles and used a J-beta primer mix along with a sample-barcoded 5' primer. The public reads were reanalyzed by TCRdb: fastp trimming at Q25, MiXCR alignment, in-frame beta chains only. Rows are combined by CDR3 protein, so each entry shows the most common genes and DNA. The sample table holds under 950,000 distinct CDR3 sequences, of which over 20% were seen once. Roughly 22% of the sample is held by the ten biggest clonotypes. Sequencing was done on a sample of blood. Receptors originate from a man in his 70s in good health.

In this sample, this clonotype turned up many times. This chain uses TRBV7-2 with TRBJ1-2; no clear D gene. Trimming shortened V by 2 bases and J by 6 bases, and 13 bases separated the two germline ends. CDR1 is SGHTA and CDR2 is FQGNSA in the germline V gene. The length of the CDR3 is 14 residues. The CDR3 DNA sequence: TGTGCCAGCAGCTTAACTGAAGGGAAGGATGGCTACACCTTC. This sequence encodes CASSLTEGKDGYTF. Supplemented by reference TRBV7-2 and TRBJ1-2, the full variable domain reads GAGVSQSPSNKVTEKGKDVELRCDPISGHTALYWYRQSLGQGLEFLIYFQGNSAPDKSGLPSDRFSAERTGGSVSTLTIQRTQQEDSAVYLCASSLTEGKDGYTFGSGTRLTVV.

This clonotype was seen a few times. The chain joins TRBV6-6 to TRBJ2-1, with 11 bases fitting TRBD1. Germline assignment: CDR1 MNHNY and CDR2 SVGAGI (reference sequence). The CDR3 loop spans 15 amino acids. With 5 bases clipped from V and 9 bases from J, the junction kept 9 bases outside the gene matches. CDR3 residues: CASSPPGQGEVEQFF. The CDR3, as DNA: TGTGCCAGCAGTCCACCGGGACAGGGGGAGGTTGAGCAGTTCTTC.

Ten or more counts support this clonotype. The V call is TRBV28, the J call TRBJ1-2, with D hard to call. V was shortened by 2 bases and J by 4 bases, with 11 bases between the two germline ends. The germline V gene encodes CDR1 MDHEN and CDR2 SYDVKM. This CDR3 is built from 14 residues. This chain's CDR3 is CASSLDRRAYGYTF. DNA of the CDR3: TGTGCCAGCAGTTTAGATCGTAGGGCCTATGGCTACACCTTC.

V usage is TRBV20-1 and J usage is TRBJ1-1; D is perhaps TRBD1 (6 bases). The CDR3 is 13 amino acids. Germline lookup yields CDR1 DFQATT and CDR2 SNEGSKA (reference sequence). The CDR3 here is CSAPRGINTEAFF. CDR3 in DNA: TGCAGCGCTCCAAGGGGGATCAACACTGAAGCTTTCTTT.

V and J are TRBV12-3 or TRBV12-4 and TRBJ1-6, with TRBD1 identical over 7 bases. This CDR3 is 13 amino acids long. The V gene end was trimmed by 8 bases and the J gene end by 7 bases; junction bases not matched to a gene: 5. The CDR3 nucleotides are TGTGCCAGCCAGGGACAGATGAATTCACCCCTCCACTTT. Translation: CASQGQMNSPLHF.

This clonotype turned up a few times. The J gene is TRBJ2-5, the V gene TRBV7-2; D remains unclear. Between the trimmed V and J ends, which lost 1 base and 2 bases, there was a span of 8 bases. The CDR3 loop spans 14 amino acids. Per the germline V gene, CDR1 is SGHTA and CDR2 is FQGNSA. In DNA form, the CDR3 reads TGTGCCAGCAGCTTAGGATGGCAGCAAGAGACCCAGTACTTC. Translating it yields CASSLGWQQETQYF.

This clonotype was detected only a few times. V is TRBV10-3 and J is TRBJ2-1; D may be TRBD1 (6 bases). The V end was cut by 3 bases, the J end by 6 bases, with 15 bases between. Germline lookup yields CDR1 ENHRY and CDR2 SYGVKD. The CDR3 has 15 residues. The CDR3 DNA reads as TGTGCCATCAGTGATCTGAGGGGGAGTGGCAATGAGCAGTTCTTC. Its translation: CAISDLRGSGNEQFF.

This clonotype was observed a single time. This chain links TRBV12-3 or TRBV12-4 with TRBJ2-1, with TRBD2 identical over 15 bases. V was pared by 4 bases and J by 11 bases, with 9 bases of the junction left unmatched. CDR3 length: 16 residues. CDR3 loop: CASSSTGTSGRRKQFF. The CDR3 DNA sequence: TGTGCCAGCAGTTCAACCGGGACTAGCGGGAGGAGGAAGCAGTTCTTC.

The chain joins TRBV6-1 to TRBJ1-1; TRBD1 might be the D (5 bases). The CDR3 spans 14 residues. Germline V lookup: CDR1 MNHNS, CDR2 SASEGT. V lost 2 bases to trimming and J lost 6 bases, with 13 bases between them. In nucleotides, the CDR3 is TGTGCCAGCAGTGAACGGGGGAGGATCTCTGAAGCTTTCTTT. Translation: CASSERGRISEAFF.

This clonotype has more than one count but fewer than ten. CDR3 in amino acids: CSTITGVTREQYF. The CDR3 coding sequence is TGCAGCACGATAACAGGGGTCACGAGGGAGCAGTACTTC. The chain has TRBV20-1 and TRBJ2-7; 7 bases align to TRBD1. The CDR3 has 13 amino acids. The germline V gene has CDR1 DFQATT and CDR2 SNEGSKA (reference sequence).

The chain uses TRBV5-1 and TRBJ1-2, with D possibly TRBD1 on 5 matching bases. Germline lookup yields CDR1 SGHRS and CDR2 YFSETQ. The ends were cut back, 4 bases at V and 6 bases at J, with 16 bases in the middle. There are 14 residues in the CDR3. CDR3 sequence: CASSQGPSDDGYTF. CDR3 DNA: TGCGCCAGCAGCCAGGGACCGAGTGATGATGGCTACACCTTC.

This clonotype was observed a few times. V gene TRBV28 combines with J gene TRBJ2-1, with D perhaps being TRBD1 or TRBD2 (5 bases each). Germline CDR1 and CDR2: MDHEN and SYDVKM. The CDR3 extends over 15 amino acids. V gave up 6 bases and J gave up 5 bases, with 17 bases separating them. CDR3 coding DNA: TGTGCCAGCAGCCGACCGGGGCCAAGTAACAATGAGCAGTTCTTC. Translating it yields CASSRPGPSNNEQFF.

This clonotype was counted many times. This rearrangement joins TRBV3-1 to TRBJ2-4, with D perhaps being TRBD1 or TRBD2 (5 bases each). The CDR3 covers 17 residues. Per the germline V gene, CDR1 is LGHDT and CDR2 is YNNKEL (reference sequence). Trimming removed 0 bases from V and 1 base from J, with 13 bases in between. CDR3 amino acids: CASSQDYGAGAKNIQYF. The CDR3 bases are TGTGCCAGCAGCCAAGATTACGGGGCTGGGGCCAAAAACATTCAGTACTTC. The full variable domain, rest sourced from reference TRBV3-1 and TRBJ2-4, is DTAVSQTPKYLVTQMGNDKSIKCEQNLGHDTMYWYKQDSKKFLKIMFSYNNKELIINETVPNRFSPKSPDKAHLNLHINSLELGDSAVYFCASSQDYGAGAKNIQYFGAGTRLSVL.

This clonotype appeared many times. The chain joins TRBV5-1 to TRBJ2-7; no clear D. V lost 5 bases and J 2 bases, leaving 14 bases between the germline ends. CDR3 size: 14 residues. Germline assignment: CDR1 SGHRS and CDR2 YFSETQ. Written as DNA, the CDR3 is TGCGCCAGCAGTATTGGGTCAGCTCCCTACGAGCAGTACTTC. Amino acids: CASSIGSAPYEQYF.

The chain recombines TRBV2 with TRBJ1-5; unclear D gene. CDR3 length equals 14 residues. The ends were cut back, 4 bases at V and 7 bases at J, with 14 bases in the middle. Germline V gene lookup returns CDR1 SNHLY and CDR2 FYNNEI. The CDR3 DNA sequence: TGTGCCAGCAGTGCAGGTAGTGCGGGGCAGCCCCAGCATTTT. Protein product: CASSAGSAGQPQHF.